This passage covers 24 T cell receptor beta chains from one sample sequenced in a study of cytomegalovirus exposure and HLA in healthy donors. The PCR was carried out with 60 Vbeta primers and 13 Jbeta primers. The method was immunoSEQ multiplex PCR; TCRdb's version includes in-frame clones alone and lacks a portion of them. The top ten hold approximately 14% of the sample, which has 83,000 or so clones, roughly 83% seen once. The sequenced material came from PBMCs. These receptors all come from a woman aged 40 to 50 in good health and CMV-seropositive.

CDR3 residues: CASSLTSSGNTIYF. The CDR3 nucleotides read TGTGCCAGCAGCTTGACTTCCTCTGGAAACACCATATATTTT. The rearrangement links TRBV5-6 to TRBJ1-3; unclear D gene. The CDR3 loop spans 14 amino acids. CDR1 and CDR2 (germline): SGHDT, YYEEEE. The V gene lost 1 base and the J gene lost 0 bases, with 5 bases spanning the gap.

The chain uses TRBV5-5 and TRBJ1-4; 9 nucleotides align to TRBD1. Losses at the gene ends were 0 bases for V and 0 bases for J; bases not matched to a gene: 6. Germline V gene sequence: CDR1 SGHKS, CDR2 YYEKEE (reference sequence). The length of the CDR3 is 18 residues. DNA of the CDR3: TGTGCCAGCAGCTTGGTTGACAGGGGGTCTACAACTAATGAAAAACTGTTTTTT. It specifies CASSLVDRGSTTNEKLFF.

The chain couples TRBV11-2 to TRBJ1-6; D unresolved. CDR1 SGHAT and CDR2 FQNNGV come from the germline V gene. V lost 1 base to trimming and J lost 10 bases, with 11 bases between them. The CDR3 runs to 14 residues. The CDR3 bases are TGTGCCAGCAGCTTAGTTCAGGCGGGGTCACCCCTCCACTTT. It yields the protein CASSLVQAGSPLHF.

The count of this clone is one. The rearrangement links TRBV12-5 to TRBJ1-2, with no clear D. Germline V gene sequence: CDR1 LGHNT, CDR2 FRNRAP. Trimming cost V 4 bases and J 1 base, with 10 bases left between them. The CDR3 runs to 14 residues. The CDR3 bases are TGTGCTAGTGGTTCCCCGCGACTTAACTATGGCTACACCTTC. Translation gives CASGSPRLNYGYTF.

V and J are TRBV14 and TRBJ2-2; D is unresolved. The length of the CDR3 is 13 residues. In germline, CDR1 is SGHDN, CDR2 FVKESK. V was pared by 0 bases and J by 7 bases, with 6 bases between. For the CDR3, the DNA is TGTGCCAGCAGCCAAGATGGAGTCGGGGAGCTGTTTTTT. Its translation: CASSQDGVGELFF.

The rearrangement joins TRBV7-8 to TRBJ2-7; the match to TRBD1 covers 7 bases. Germline V CDR1 and CDR2: SGHVS, FQNEAQ. The CDR3 spans 14 residues. Trimming cost V 2 bases and J 7 bases; bases outside gene matches: 8. CDR3 residues: CASSLTGTVSEQYF. In DNA, the CDR3 is TGTGCCAGCAGCTTAACCGGGACAGTAAGTGAGCAGTACTTC.

The gene calls are TRBV9 and TRBJ2-5; no definite D call. Germline V gene sequence: CDR1 SGDLS, CDR2 YYNGEE. The V and J ends lost 4 bases and 5 bases respectively, with 15 bases between them. The CDR3 is 14 residues long. The CDR3 DNA follows: TGTGCCAGCAGCCCCCGATGGGCCCTGGAGACCCAGTACTTC. It yields the protein CASSPRWALETQYF.

This clone was recorded only once. Here the CDR3 DNA reads TGTGCCAGCAGCGGGGAAGGACAGAACCGGAGGGAGCTGTTTTTT. It is translated as CASSGEGQNRRELFF. The chain recombines TRBV7-9 with TRBJ2-2, with D tentatively TRBD1 (6 bases). The V gene lost 5 bases and the J gene lost 9 bases, with 19 bases spanning the gap. The germline gives CDR1 SEHNR, CDR2 FQNEAQ (reference sequence). The length of the CDR3 is 15 residues. Looking up the rest from reference TRBV7-9 and TRBJ2-2 gives the full variable domain: DTGVSQNPRHKITKRGQNVTFRCDPISEHNRLYWYRQTLGQGPEFLTYFQNEAQLEKSRLLSDRFSAERPKGSFSTLEIQRTEQGDSAMYLCASSGEGQNRRELFFGEGSRLTVL.

The DNA of the CDR3 is TGTGCCAGCGGAGAGTTGGGCACTGAAGCTTTCTTT. Amino acids: CASGELGTEAFF. The chain combines TRBV11-2 with TRBJ1-1; D not resolved. CDR1 is SGHAT, CDR2 FQNNGV, per germline. The CDR3 contains 12 residues. V was trimmed by 8 bases and J by 4 bases, leaving 11 bases between them.

The gene calls are TRBV5-5 and TRBJ2-7; D gene ambiguous. The CDR3 covers 14 residues. Germline V gene sequence: CDR1 SGHKS, CDR2 YYEKEE (reference sequence). The V and J ends lost 2 bases and 3 bases respectively, with 12 bases between them. CDR3 sequence reads: CASSFGGTFYEQYF. For the CDR3, the DNA is TGTGCCAGCAGCTTCGGCGGTACTTTCTACGAGCAGTACTTC.

The V and J genes are TRBV6-1 and TRBJ1-2, with D hard to call. Trimming removed 6 bases from V and 9 bases from J, with 20 bases in between. The CDR3 consists of 14 residues. The germline V gene has CDR1 MNHNS and CDR2 SASEGT. CDR3 sequence reads: CASSNGGSVKSYTF. The DNA of the CDR3 is TGTGCCAGCAGCAATGGTGGCTCAGTAAAGAGCTACACCTTC.

The chain's CDR3 is CASTDRTRNQPQHF. The CDR3 nucleotides are TGTGCCAGTACTGACAGGACTCGAAATCAGCCCCAGCATTTT. The chain is built from TRBV19 and TRBJ1-5, with a weak D call TRBD1 (6 bases). Trimming took off 7 bases at V and 4 bases at J, with 14 bases between the two ends. Per the germline V gene, CDR1 is LNHDA and CDR2 is SQIVND (reference sequence). CDR3 length: 14 amino acids.

The V and J genes are TRBV14 and TRBJ2-7; 7 bases match TRBD1. V lost 4 bases and J lost 4; bases outside the gene matches: 1. CDR3 length: 12 amino acids. Germline assignment: CDR1 SGHDN and CDR2 FVKESK. For the CDR3, the DNA is TGTGCCAGCAGCCGACAGGGTTACGAGCAGTACTTC. Protein sequence: CASSRQGYEQYF.

The chain couples TRBV6-1 to TRBJ2-7, with 13 bases that match TRBD2. The trim removed 5 bases at V and 7 bases at J, leaving 5 bases unmatched. From germline, CDR1 is MNHNS and CDR2 SASEGT. The CDR3 length is 14 residues. CDR3 amino acids: CASSRLAGGEEQYF. The CDR3 region has the DNA TGTGCCAGCAGTCGACTAGCGGGGGGTGAGGAGCAGTACTTC.

This clone was counted a few times. CDR3 protein: CASSPGTGPGELFF. The CDR3 nucleotides read TGCGCCAGCAGCCCCGGGACAGGCCCCGGGGAGCTGTTTTTT. The chain employs TRBV5-1 and TRBJ2-2; 8 positions agree with TRBD1. The J segment lost 6 bases and the V segment lost 4 bases, leaving 5 bases of the junction unmatched. The germline V gene has CDR1 SGHRS and CDR2 YFSETQ. This CDR3 has 14 amino acids.

This chain joins TRBV28 and TRBJ1-2, with 11 nucleotides matching TRBD1. Germline V CDR1 and CDR2: MDHEN, SYDVKM. There are 14 residues in the CDR3. The V segment lost 4 bases and the J segment 7 bases; nucleotides outside the gene matches: 5. The CDR3 here is CASSYPGTGGGYTF. The CDR3 DNA sequence: TGTGCCAGCAGTTACCCCGGGACAGGGGGTGGCTACACCTTC.

The genes are TRBV19 and TRBJ1-1; TRBD1 matches 8 bases. This CDR3 is built from 15 residues. The trim removed 3 bases at V and 1 base at J, leaving 4 bases unmatched. Germline CDR1 is LNHDA and CDR2 is SQIVND (reference sequence). CDR3 residues: CASSIMGTGNTEAFF. CDR3 bases: TGTGCCAGTAGTATTATGGGGACAGGGAACACTGAAGCTTTCTTT.

The chain couples TRBV7-2 to TRBJ1-1; possible D gene TRBD1, 5 bases. This CDR3 comprises 15 residues. Germline V gives CDR1 SGHTA, CDR2 FQGNSA. Trimming cost V 3 bases and J 0 bases, with 11 bases left between them. Written as DNA, the CDR3 is TGTGCCAGCAGCTTGGGGGGGTGGATGAACACTGAAGCTTTCTTT. Its protein is CASSLGGWMNTEAFF. Together with reference TRBV7-2 and TRBJ1-1, the CDR3 gives the full variable domain: GAGVSQSPSNKVTEKGKDVELRCDPISGHTALYWYRQSLGQGLEFLIYFQGNSAPDKSGLPSDRFSAERTGGSVSTLTIQRTQQEDSAVYLCASSLGGWMNTEAFFGQGTRLTVV.

V and J are TRBV6-1 and TRBJ1-3; D is uncertain. The CDR3 consists of 16 residues. V was trimmed by 2 bases and J by 0 bases, leaving 11 bases between them. Germline loops: CDR1 MNHNS, CDR2 SASEGT. CDR3: CASSELNTFSGNTIYF. For the CDR3, the DNA is TGTGCCAGCAGTGAACTTAACACCTTCTCTGGAAACACCATATATTTT.

The rearrangement joins TRBV4-2 to TRBJ2-7, with TRBD2 matching 7 bases. Trimming took 1 base from V and 3 from J; bases not matched to a gene: 6. Germline CDR1 is LGHNA and CDR2 is YNFKEQ. The length of the CDR3 is 15 residues. The CDR3 DNA sequence: TGTGCCAGCAGCCAAGGACTAGCTTCGGACTACGAGCAGTACTTC. Translation: CASSQGLASDYEQYF.

V is TRBV5-5 and J is TRBJ1-5, with D unresolved. Trimming took off 4 bases at V and 2 bases at J, with 10 bases between the two ends. The CDR3 length is 14 residues. Germline V gene data show CDR1 as SGHKS and CDR2 as YYEKEE (reference sequence). The CDR3 loop reads CASSPGFGNQPQHF. CDR3 sequence (DNA): TGTGCCAGCAGCCCAGGTTTCGGCAATCAGCCCCAGCATTTT. The variable domain in full, completed from reference TRBV5-5 and TRBJ1-5, reads DAGVTQSPTHLIKTRGQQVTLRCSPISGHKSVSWYQQVLGQGPQFIFQYYEKEERGRGNFPDRFSARQFPNYSSELNVNALLLGDSALYLCASSPGFGNQPQHFGDGTRLSIL.

The rearrangement uses TRBV19 and TRBJ1-3; D is uncertain. The CDR3 contains 15 residues. Trimming shortened V by 2 bases and J by 0 bases, and 8 bases separated the two germline ends. CDR1 LNHDA and CDR2 SQIVND come from the germline V gene (reference sequence). The CDR3 sequence: CASSITESSGNTIYF. Here the CDR3 DNA reads TGTGCCAGTAGTATAACTGAGAGCTCTGGAAACACCATATATTTT.

The chain is built from TRBV5-6 and TRBJ1-2, with no clear D. Germline V CDR1 and CDR2: SGHDT, YYEEEE. The CDR3 loop spans 12 amino acids. V lost 5 bases, J lost 5 bases, and 10 bases lay in between. The CDR3 nucleotides read TGTGCCAGCAGTACCGAGGAATATGGCTACACCTTC. It codes for CASSTEEYGYTF.

This clone was seen just once. This chain uses TRBV19 with TRBJ1-1; D call uncertain. The ends were cut back, 3 bases at V and 6 bases at J, with 5 bases in the middle. This CDR3 comprises 11 residues. Germline V lookup: CDR1 LNHDA, CDR2 SQIVND (reference sequence). CDR3 region: CASSIIPEAFF. As DNA, the CDR3 is TGTGCCAGTAGTATCATCCCTGAAGCTTTCTTT.